The clone carrying this T cell receptor beta chain was seen a handful of times. CDR1 and CDR2 from the germline V gene are MNHNY and SVGAGI (reference sequence). J lost 9 bases, V lost 2 bases, and 14 bases had no gene match. This CDR3 region has 16 residues. Method: immunoSEQ multiplex PCR; TCRdb's copy keeps in-frame clones and lacks some. Of 18,000 or so clones in the sample, 77% were seen once. The record originates from a study of blood T cell repertoires in COVID-19. Looking at the study overall: Both acute and convalescent COVID-19 samples were obtained from the United States, Italy and Spain.

The sample taken for sequencing was peripheral blood. This receptor was identified in a man in his 70s with COVID-19, enrolled during active disease. The chain carries TRBV6-6 and TRBJ2-7; 9 nucleotides agree with TRBD2. The CDR3 region has the DNA TGTGCCAGCAGTTACAGTCTTCGCGGGAGGGCCCTCGGGCAGTACTTC. This encodes CASSYSLRGRALGQYF.